One T cell receptor (beta chain) is described in this entry. Its antigen is undetermined. The germline V gene encodes CDR1 SGHNT and CDR2 YYREEE (reference sequence). V dropped 2 bases and J dropped 4 bases, with 9 bases sitting between them. This CDR3 has 13 amino acids. The data derive from a study of Tregs in tolerant kidney transplant recipients. The overall study: Sorting of CD4+CD25+CD127- cells followed approximately three-day belatacept mixed lymphocyte reactions, sometimes with roughly five-day graft donor restimulation. Sorting used antibodies to exclude donor cells. Study observations and caveats: Validation in larger populations is needed because few patients were studied. Tregs expanded with activated donor B cells seemed most donor-specific.

Only in-frame clones appear in the TCRdb table, and some are missing; sequencing was by immunoSEQ multiplex PCR. The sample yields some 18,000 clones, about two thirds seen once. J is TRBJ1-2 and V is TRBV5-4; maybe TRBD1 (5 bases). Source material: Tregs from blood cultured with allogeneic cells. This receptor was obtained from a human donor in good health. The CDR3 bases are TGTGCCAGCAGCTTCACGAGGGGCTATGGCTACACCTTC. Its translation: CASSFTRGYGYTF.